This is a list of T cell receptor beta chains from one sample in a study of T cell responses to AZD1222 COVID-19 vaccine. Clones were sequenced by immunoSEQ multiplex PCR, and TCRdb holds only the in-frame ones, with some missing. This sample has about 120,000 clones, with roughly nine tenths found just once. The sample in question was peripheral blood, obtained on day 0 of AZD1222 vaccination. These receptors originate from an adult in good health. Both conserved end residues are part of each CDR3. The order of the fields is J gene, clone size, D gene, V gene, CDR3 DNA, CDR3 protein. D genes are given only for firm matches. Some rows mark clone size as missing; the rest say once, few, many or name a class of expanded clone.

J gene: TRBJ1-1
clone size: NA
D gene: NA
V gene: TRBV2
CDR3 DNA: TGTGCCAGCAGCGTACAGGAAAACACTGAAGCTTTCTTT
CDR3 protein: CASSVQENTEAFF

J gene: TRBJ1-6
clone size: NA
D gene: NA
V gene: TRBV19
CDR3 DNA: TGTGCCAGTAGGAACACAGGGTACGCTCCTAATTCACCCCTCCACTTT
CDR3 protein: CASRNTGYAPNSPLHF

J gene: TRBJ1-6
clone size: NA
D gene: NA
V gene: TRBV5-1
CDR3 DNA: TGCGCCAGCAGCTCGACAGGAGTAGGGTCACCCCTCCACTTT
CDR3 protein: CASSSTGVGSPLHF

J gene: TRBJ1-1
clone size: once
D gene: NA
V gene: TRBV21-1
CDR3 DNA: TGTGCCAGCAGCACCTGGCTGCCCGCGAACACTGAAGCTTTCTTT
CDR3 protein: CASSTWLPANTEAFF

J gene: TRBJ1-1
clone size: NA
D gene: NA
V gene: TRBV28
CDR3 DNA: TGTGCCAGCAGTTTGTCTGGGACAGAAGCTTTCTTT
CDR3 protein: CASSLSGTEAFF

J gene: TRBJ2-2
clone size: NA
D gene: NA
V gene: TRBV7-8
CDR3 DNA: TGTGCCAGCAGCCCGTTCGGGTGGGACACCGGGGAGCTGTTTTTT
CDR3 protein: CASSPFGWDTGELFF

J gene: TRBJ2-7
clone size: NA
D gene: NA
V gene: TRBV2
CDR3 DNA: TGTGCCAGCAGTGGACCCGCGCCACCCACGGAGCAGTACTTC
CDR3 protein: CASSGPAPPTEQYF

J gene: TRBJ2-3
clone size: NA
D gene: NA
V gene: TRBV5-6
CDR3 DNA: TGTGCCAGCAGCCCTGGGATGATAGCAGGCACAGATACGCAGTATTTT
CDR3 protein: CASSPGMIAGTDTQYF

J gene: TRBJ1-2
clone size: NA
D gene: TRBD1
V gene: TRBV6-2/TRBV6-3
CDR3 DNA: TGTGCCAGCAGTCTACTTGGGACAGGGAATGGCTACACCTTC
CDR3 protein: CASSLLGTGNGYTF

J gene: TRBJ1-2
clone size: NA
D gene: NA
V gene: TRBV5-6
CDR3 DNA: TGTGCCAGCAGCTTGAATCCCTCTAACTATGGCTACACCTTC
CDR3 protein: CASSLNPSNYGYTF

J gene: TRBJ1-5
clone size: NA
D gene: TRBD1
V gene: TRBV5-1
CDR3 DNA: TGCGCCAGCAGCACGGGACAGGGGGCCGGTCAGCCCCAGCATTTT
CDR3 protein: CASSTGQGAGQPQHF